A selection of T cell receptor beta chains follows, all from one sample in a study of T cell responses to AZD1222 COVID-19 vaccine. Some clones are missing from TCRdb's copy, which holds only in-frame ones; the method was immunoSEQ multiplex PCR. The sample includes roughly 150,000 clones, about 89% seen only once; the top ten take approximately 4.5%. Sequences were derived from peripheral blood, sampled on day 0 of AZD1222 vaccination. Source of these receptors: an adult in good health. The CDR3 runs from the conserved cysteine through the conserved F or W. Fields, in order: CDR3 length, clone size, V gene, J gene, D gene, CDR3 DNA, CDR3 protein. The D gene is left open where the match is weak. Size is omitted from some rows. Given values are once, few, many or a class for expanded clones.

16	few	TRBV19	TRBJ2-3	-	TGTGCCAGTAGTATGTCGCCAGGGGCAGGGACAGATACGCAGTATTTT	CASSMSPGAGTDTQYF
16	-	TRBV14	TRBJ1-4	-	TGTGCCAGCAGCCAAAACCACCGGGCTCGCAATGAAAAACTGTTTTTT	CASSQNHRARNEKLFF
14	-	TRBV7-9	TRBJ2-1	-	TGTGCCAGCAGCTTAGGGGGGGACTACAATGAGCAGTTCTTC	CASSLGGDYNEQFF
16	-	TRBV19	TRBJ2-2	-	TGTGCCAGTACCCCCCACCGTCCCCTAGTCACCGGGGAGCTGTTTTTT	CASTPHRPLVTGELFF
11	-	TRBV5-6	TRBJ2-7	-	TGTGCCAGCAGCCATTCCTACGAGCAGTACTTC	CASSHSYEQYF
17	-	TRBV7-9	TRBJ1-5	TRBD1	TGTGCCAGCAGCTTAGCCGCGGCCAGGGGGAGGGATCAGCCCCAGCATTTT	CASSLAAARGRDQPQHF
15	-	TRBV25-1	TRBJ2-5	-	TGTGCCAGCAGTTGGGGTAGCTCGCTCCCGGAGACCCAGTACTTC	CASSWGSSLPETQYF
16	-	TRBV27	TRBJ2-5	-	TGTGCCAGCAGTTTATTTTCCAGGGGTCTCCAAGAGACCCAGTACTTC	CASSLFSRGLQETQYF
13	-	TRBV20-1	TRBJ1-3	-	TGCAGTGCTAGTGGGCGGGCTGGAAACACCATATATTTT	CSASGRAGNTIYF
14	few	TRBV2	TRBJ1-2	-	TGTGCCAGCACGGAAAGTAGTAGGGTCTATGGCTACACCTTC	CASTESSRVYGYTF
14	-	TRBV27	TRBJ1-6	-	TGTGCCAGCAGTTTGGGGGCGGGAAATTCACCCCTCCACTTT	CASSLGAGNSPLHF
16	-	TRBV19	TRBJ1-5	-	TGTGCCAGTAGTAGGACAGCGCTGTATAGCAATCAGCCCCAGCATTTT	CASSRTALYSNQPQHF
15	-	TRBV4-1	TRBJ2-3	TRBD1	TGCGCCAGCAGCCAAGTCGACAGGGGCGTGGATACGCAGTATTTT	CASSQVDRGVDTQYF
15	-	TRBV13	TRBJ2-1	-	TGTGCCAGCAGCTTAGACTACACATCCTACAATGAGCAGTTCTTC	CASSLDYTSYNEQFF
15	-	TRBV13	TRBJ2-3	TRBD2	TGTGCCAGCAGCGCCGGGACTAGCGGTCCAGATACGCAGTATTTT	CASSAGTSGPDTQYF
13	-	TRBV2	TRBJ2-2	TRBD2	TGTGCCAGCGGGAGGGGATCTGGCGGGGAGCTGTTTTTT	CASGRGSGGELFF
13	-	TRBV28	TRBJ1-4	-	TGTGCCAGCAGTTTAGTGGCCGAGGAAAAACTGTTTTTT	CASSLVAEEKLFF
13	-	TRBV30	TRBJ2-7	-	TGTGCCTGGAGTGTTGGGAAAGCCTACGAGCAGTACTTC	CAWSVGKAYEQYF
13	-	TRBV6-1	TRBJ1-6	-	TGTGCCAGCAGTGACAGAGTATGGTCACCCCTCCACTTT	CASSDRVWSPLHF
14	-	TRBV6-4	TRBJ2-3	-	TGTGCCAGCAGTGAAACGGGGTTCACAGATACGCAGTATTTT	CASSETGFTDTQYF
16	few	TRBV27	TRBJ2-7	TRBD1	TGTGCCAGCAGTTTAATCGGCGCAGGGGGCGTCTACGAGCAGTACTTC	CASSLIGAGGVYEQYF
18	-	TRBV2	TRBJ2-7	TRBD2	TGTGCCAGCAGTGAAGCGGGACTAGCGGGAGGGGGCTCCTACGAGCAGTACTTC	CASSEAGLAGGGSYEQYF
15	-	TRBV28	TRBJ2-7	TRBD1	TGTGCCAGCAGTGTCGGGACAGGGGACACCTACGAGCAGTACTTC	CASSVGTGDTYEQYF
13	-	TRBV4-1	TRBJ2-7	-	TGCGCCAGCAGGCCCGTTGGCACCTACGAGCAGTACTTC	CASRPVGTYEQYF
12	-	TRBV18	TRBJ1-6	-	TGTGCCAGCCGGGACACTAATTCACCCCTCCACTTT	CASRDTNSPLHF
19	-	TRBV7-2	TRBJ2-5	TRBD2	TGTGCCAGCAGCCCGGACAACCACCGACTAGCGGTGCGACGAGAGACCCAGTACTTC	CASSPDNHRLAVRRETQYF
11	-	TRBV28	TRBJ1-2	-	TGTGCCAGCAGTTTGTATCAGGGCTACACCTTC	CASSLYQGYTF
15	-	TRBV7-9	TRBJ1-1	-	TGTGCCAGCAGCTTAATTGGCAAGCAGAACACTGAAGCTTTCTTT	CASSLIGKQNTEAFF
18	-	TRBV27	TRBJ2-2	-	TGTGCCAGCAGTTTAAAAGCGCCGGGCGGGGCGAACACCGGGGAGCTGTTTTTT	CASSLKAPGGANTGELFF
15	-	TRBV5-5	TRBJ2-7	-	TGTGCCAGCAGCTACACCGGGACACTTGCCTACGAGCAGTACTTC	CASSYTGTLAYEQYF
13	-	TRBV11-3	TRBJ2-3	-	TGTGCCAGCAGCCCGGGGCCCACAGATACGCAGTATTTT	CASSPGPTDTQYF
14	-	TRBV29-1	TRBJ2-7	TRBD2	TGCAGCGTTTATCCGGGACTACCTTTCTACGAGCAGTACTTC	CSVYPGLPFYEQYF
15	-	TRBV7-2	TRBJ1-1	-	TGTGCCAGCAGCTTAGTGTTGGGGGTGAGCACTGAAGCTTTCTTT	CASSLVLGVSTEAFF
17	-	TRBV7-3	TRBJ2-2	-	TGTGCCAGCAGCTTGGTAACGGTGGAGGATTACACCGGGGAGCTGTTTTTT	CASSLVTVEDYTGELFF
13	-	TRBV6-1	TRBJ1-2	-	TGTGCCAGCAGTGACGGGGGGGCAGGTGGCTACACCTTC	CASSDGGAGGYTF
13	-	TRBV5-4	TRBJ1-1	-	TGTGCCAGCAGCTTGGATAGGGCAGCTGAAGCTTTCTTT	CASSLDRAAEAFF
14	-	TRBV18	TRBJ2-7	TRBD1	TGTGCCAGCTCACCACGTCCAGGGGGATACGAGCAGTACTTC	CASSPRPGGYEQYF
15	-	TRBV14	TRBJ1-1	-	TGTGCCAGCAGCCTCTTGTCCCTCTCCCAGACTGAAGCTTTCTTT	CASSLLSLSQTEAFF
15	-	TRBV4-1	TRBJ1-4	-	TGCGCCAGCAGCCAAGATCCGGGGACTAATGAAAAACTGTTTTTT	CASSQDPGTNEKLFF
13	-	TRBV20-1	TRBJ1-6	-	TGCAGTGCTAGTTGGACACCAAATTCACCCCTCCACTTT	CSASWTPNSPLHF
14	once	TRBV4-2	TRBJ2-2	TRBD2	TGTGCCAGTCAGCGGGAGGGTGACACCGGGGAGCTGTTTTTT	CASQREGDTGELFF
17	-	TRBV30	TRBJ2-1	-	TGTGCCTGGAGTGTGCGACTGCGATCAACCCCCTACAATGAGCAGTTCTTC	CAWSVRLRSTPYNEQFF
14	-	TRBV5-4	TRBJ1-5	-	TGTGCCAGCACCATATGGGGGACCAATCAGCCCCAGCATTTT	CASTIWGTNQPQHF
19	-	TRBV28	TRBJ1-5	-	TGTGCCAGCAGTTTATCCACCTCAATAGGCAGACTTGGCAATCAGCCCCAGCATTTT	CASSLSTSIGRLGNQPQHF
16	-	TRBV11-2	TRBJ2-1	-	TGTGCCAGCAGCGCCCGACTAGGCCCGTCGGGCAATGAGCAGTTCTTC	CASSARLGPSGNEQFF
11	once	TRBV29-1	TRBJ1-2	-	TGCAGCGTCACCAGGGGCTATGGCTACACCTTC	CSVTRGYGYTF